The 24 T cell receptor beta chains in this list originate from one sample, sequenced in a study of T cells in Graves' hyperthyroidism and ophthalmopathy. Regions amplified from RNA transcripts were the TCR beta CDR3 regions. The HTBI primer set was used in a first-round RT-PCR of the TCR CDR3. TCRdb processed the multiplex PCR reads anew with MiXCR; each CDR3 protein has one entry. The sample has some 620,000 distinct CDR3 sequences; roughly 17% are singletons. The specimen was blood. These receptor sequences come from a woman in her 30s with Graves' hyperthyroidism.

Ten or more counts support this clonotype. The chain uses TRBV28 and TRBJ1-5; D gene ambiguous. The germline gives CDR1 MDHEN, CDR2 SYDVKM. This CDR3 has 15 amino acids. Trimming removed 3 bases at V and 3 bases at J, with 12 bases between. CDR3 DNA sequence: TGTGCCAGCAGTTTTTTGGGAGCCACCAATCAGCCCCAGCATTTT. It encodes CASSFLGATNQPQHF.

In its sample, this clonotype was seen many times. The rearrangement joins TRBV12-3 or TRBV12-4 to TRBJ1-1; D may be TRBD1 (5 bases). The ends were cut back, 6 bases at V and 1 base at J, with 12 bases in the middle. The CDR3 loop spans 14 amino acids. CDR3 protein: CASSHGGWNTEAFF. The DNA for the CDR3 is TGTGCCAGCAGCCATGGGGGGTGGAACACTGAAGCTTTCTTT.

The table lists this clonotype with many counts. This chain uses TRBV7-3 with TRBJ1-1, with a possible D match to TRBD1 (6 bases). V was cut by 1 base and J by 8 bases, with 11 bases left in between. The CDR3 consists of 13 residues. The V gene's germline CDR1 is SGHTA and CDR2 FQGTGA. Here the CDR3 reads CASSLSGGREAFF. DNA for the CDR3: TGTGCCAGCAGCTTAAGCGGGGGGCGGGAAGCTTTCTTT.

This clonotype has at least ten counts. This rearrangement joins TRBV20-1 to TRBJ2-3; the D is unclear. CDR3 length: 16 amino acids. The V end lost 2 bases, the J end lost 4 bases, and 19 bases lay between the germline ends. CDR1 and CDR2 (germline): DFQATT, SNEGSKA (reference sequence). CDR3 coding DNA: TGCAGTGCTAGACCGTATCTCGAGGATACATCAGATACGCAGTATTTT. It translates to CSARPYLEDTSDTQYF.

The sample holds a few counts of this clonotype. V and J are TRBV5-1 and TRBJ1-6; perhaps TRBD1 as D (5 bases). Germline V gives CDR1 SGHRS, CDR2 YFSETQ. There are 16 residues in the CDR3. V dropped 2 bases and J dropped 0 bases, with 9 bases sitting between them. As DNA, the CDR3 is TGCGCCAGCAGCTTTGACAGTAGCTCCTATAATTCACCCCTCCACTTT. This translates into CASSFDSSSYNSPLHF.

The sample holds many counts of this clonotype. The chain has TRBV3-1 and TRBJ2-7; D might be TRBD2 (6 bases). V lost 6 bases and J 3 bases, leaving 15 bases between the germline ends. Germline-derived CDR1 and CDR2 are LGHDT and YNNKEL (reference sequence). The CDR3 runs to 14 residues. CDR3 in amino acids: CASSNQGLHYEQYF. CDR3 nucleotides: TGTGCCAGCAGTAACCAGGGACTCCACTACGAGCAGTACTTC.

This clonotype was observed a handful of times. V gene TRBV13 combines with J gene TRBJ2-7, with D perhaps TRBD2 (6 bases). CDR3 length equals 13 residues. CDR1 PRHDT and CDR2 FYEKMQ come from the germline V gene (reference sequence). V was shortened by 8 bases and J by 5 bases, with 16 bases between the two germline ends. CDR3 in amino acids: CASSRDSNHEQYF. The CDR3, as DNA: TGTGCCAGCTCCCGGGACTCCAATCACGAGCAGTACTTC. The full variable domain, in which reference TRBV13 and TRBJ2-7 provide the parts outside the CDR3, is AAGVIQSPRHLIKEKRETATLKCYPIPRHDTVYWYQQGPGQDPQFLISFYEKMQSDKGSIPDRFSAQQFSDYHSELNMSSLELGDSALYFCASSRDSNHEQYFGPGTRLTVT.

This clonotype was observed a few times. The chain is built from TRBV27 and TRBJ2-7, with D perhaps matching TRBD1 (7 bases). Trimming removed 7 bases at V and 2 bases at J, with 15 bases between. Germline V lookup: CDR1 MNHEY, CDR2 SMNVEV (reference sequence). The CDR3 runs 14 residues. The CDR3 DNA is TGTGCCAGCAAACCGCGGGACAGACCCTACGAGCAGTACTTC. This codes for CASKPRDRPYEQYF.

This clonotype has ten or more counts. CDR3 amino acids: CATEEGWTSGSYEQYF. DNA of the CDR3: TGTGCCACCGAAGAAGGATGGACTAGCGGGAGTTACGAGCAGTACTTC. This chain uses TRBV28 with TRBJ2-7; 13 nucleotides align to TRBD2. The trim removed 10 bases at V and 4 bases at J, leaving 13 bases unmatched. CDR1 MDHEN and CDR2 SYDVKM come from the germline V gene. This CDR3 has 16 residues. Supplemented by reference TRBV28 and TRBJ2-7, the full variable domain reads DVKVTQSSRYLVKRTGEKVFLECVQDMDHENMFWYRQDPGLGLRLIYFSYDVKMKEKGDIPEGYSVSREKKERFSLILESASTNQTSMYLCATEEGWTSGSYEQYFGPGTRLTVT.

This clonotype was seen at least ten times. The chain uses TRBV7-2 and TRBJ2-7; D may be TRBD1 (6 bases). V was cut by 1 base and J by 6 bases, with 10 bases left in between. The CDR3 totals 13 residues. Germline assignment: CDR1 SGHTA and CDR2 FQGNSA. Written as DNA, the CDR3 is TGTGCCAGCAGCTTAGGACAGGATACCGAGCAGTACTTC. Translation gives CASSLGQDTEQYF.

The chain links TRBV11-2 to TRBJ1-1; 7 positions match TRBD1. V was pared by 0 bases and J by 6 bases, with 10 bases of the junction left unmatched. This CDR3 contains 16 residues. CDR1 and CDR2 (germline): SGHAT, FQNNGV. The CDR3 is CASSLDDRVFGSEAFF. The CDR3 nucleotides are TGTGCCAGCAGCTTAGATGACAGGGTTTTCGGCTCTGAAGCTTTCTTT.

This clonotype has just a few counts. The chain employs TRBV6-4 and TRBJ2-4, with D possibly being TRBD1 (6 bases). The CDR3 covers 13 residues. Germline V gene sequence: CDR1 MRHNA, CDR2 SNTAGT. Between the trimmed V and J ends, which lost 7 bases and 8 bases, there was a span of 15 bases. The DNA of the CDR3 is TGTGCCAGCAAAGTCGACAGGATTGACATTCAGTACTTC. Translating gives CASKVDRIDIQYF.

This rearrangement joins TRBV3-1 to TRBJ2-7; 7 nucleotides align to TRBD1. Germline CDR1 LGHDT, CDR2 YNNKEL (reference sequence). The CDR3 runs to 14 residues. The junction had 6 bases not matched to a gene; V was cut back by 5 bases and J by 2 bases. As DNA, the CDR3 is TGTGCCAGCAGCGTAGACACAGGGGCCTACGAGCAGTACTTC. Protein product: CASSVDTGAYEQYF.

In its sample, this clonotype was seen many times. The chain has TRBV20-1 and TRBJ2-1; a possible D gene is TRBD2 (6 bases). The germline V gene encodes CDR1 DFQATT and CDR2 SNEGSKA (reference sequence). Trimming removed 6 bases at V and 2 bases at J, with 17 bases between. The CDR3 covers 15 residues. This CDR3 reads CSANSWRGAYNEQFF. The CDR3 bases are TGCAGTGCAAATTCTTGGCGGGGTGCCTACAATGAGCAGTTCTTC.

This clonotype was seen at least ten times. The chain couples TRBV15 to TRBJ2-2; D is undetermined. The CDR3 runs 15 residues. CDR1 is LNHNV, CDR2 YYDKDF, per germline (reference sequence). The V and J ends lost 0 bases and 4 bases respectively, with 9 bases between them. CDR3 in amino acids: CATSREGWSTGELFF. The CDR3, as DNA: TGTGCCACCAGCAGAGAGGGCTGGAGCACCGGGGAGCTGTTTTTT.

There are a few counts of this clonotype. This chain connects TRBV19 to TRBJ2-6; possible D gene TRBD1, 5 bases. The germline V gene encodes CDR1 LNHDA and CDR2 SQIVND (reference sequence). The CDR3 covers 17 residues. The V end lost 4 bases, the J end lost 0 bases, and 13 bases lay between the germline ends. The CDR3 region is CASSTGLRLSGANVLTF. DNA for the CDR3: TGTGCCAGTAGTACAGGGTTACGTCTCTCTGGGGCCAACGTCCTGACTTTC.

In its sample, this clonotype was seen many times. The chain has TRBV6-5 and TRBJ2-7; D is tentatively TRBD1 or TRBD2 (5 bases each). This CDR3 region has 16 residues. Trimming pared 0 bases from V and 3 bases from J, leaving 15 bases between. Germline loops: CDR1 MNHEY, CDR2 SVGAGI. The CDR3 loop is CASSYSGRDGRYEQYF. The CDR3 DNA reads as TGTGCCAGCAGTTACTCGGGCCGGGACGGCCGCTACGAGCAGTACTTC.

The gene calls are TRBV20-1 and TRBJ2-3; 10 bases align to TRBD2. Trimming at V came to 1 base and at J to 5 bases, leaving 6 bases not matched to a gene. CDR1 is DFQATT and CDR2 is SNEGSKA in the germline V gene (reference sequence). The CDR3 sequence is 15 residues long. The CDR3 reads CSARGGSGRGDTQYF. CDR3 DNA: TGCAGTGCTAGAGGTGGCAGCGGGAGGGGAGATACGCAGTATTTT.

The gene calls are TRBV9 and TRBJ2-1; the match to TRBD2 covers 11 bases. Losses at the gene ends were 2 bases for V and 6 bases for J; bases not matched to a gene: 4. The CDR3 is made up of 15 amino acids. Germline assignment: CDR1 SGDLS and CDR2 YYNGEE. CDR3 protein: CASSVSGLAVNEQFF. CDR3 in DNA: TGTGCCAGCAGCGTCTCGGGACTAGCGGTCAATGAGCAGTTCTTC.

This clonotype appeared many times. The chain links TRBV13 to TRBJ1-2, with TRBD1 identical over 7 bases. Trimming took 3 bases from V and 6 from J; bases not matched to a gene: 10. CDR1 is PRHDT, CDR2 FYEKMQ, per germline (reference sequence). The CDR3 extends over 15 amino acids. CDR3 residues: CASSFTGDMRDGYTF. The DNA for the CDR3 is TGTGCCAGCAGCTTCACAGGGGATATGCGGGATGGCTACACCTTC.

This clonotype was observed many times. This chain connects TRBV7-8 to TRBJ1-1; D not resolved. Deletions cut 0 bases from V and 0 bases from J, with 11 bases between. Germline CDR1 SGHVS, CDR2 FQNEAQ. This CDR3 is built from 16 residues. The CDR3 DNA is TGTGCCAGCAGCTTAGCTAGGGTTTACATGAACACTGAAGCTTTCTTT. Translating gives CASSLARVYMNTEAFF.

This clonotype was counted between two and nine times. The CDR3 loop reads CASSLEGVVGTGYTGELFF. As DNA, the CDR3 is TGTGCCAGCAGTCTAGAGGGGGTGGTAGGGACAGGTTACACCGGGGAGCTGTTTTTT. The gene calls are TRBV27 and TRBJ2-2; 8 bases agree with TRBD1. Germline CDR1 reads MNHEY; CDR2 reads SMNVEV (reference sequence). The CDR3 is 19 residues long. The trim removed 5 bases at V and 3 bases at J, leaving 17 bases unmatched.

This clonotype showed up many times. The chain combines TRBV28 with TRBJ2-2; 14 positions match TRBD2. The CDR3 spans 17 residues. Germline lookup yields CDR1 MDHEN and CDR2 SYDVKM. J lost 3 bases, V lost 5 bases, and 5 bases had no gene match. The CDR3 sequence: CASSLGLAGVDTGELFF. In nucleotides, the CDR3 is TGTGCCAGCAGTCTGGGACTAGCGGGAGTGGACACCGGGGAGCTGTTTTTT.

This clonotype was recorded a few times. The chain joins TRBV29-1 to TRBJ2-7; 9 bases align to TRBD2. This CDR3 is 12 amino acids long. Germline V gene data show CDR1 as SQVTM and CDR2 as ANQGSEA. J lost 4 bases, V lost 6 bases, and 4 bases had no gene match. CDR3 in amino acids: CSVGTSRYEQYF. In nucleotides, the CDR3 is TGCAGCGTGGGGACTAGCAGGTACGAGCAGTACTTC.